The clone carrying this T cell receptor (beta chain) was seen once. Study members were between about 18 and 95 years old and lived in approximately 25 US regions. Here immunoSEQ multiplex PCR was the method, and the copy in TCRdb shows in-frame clones only, minus some. The sample includes approximately 150,000 clones, about 90% seen only once; the top ten take roughly 10%. This sample is drawn from a study of blood T cell repertoires in COVID-19. Overall study context: T cells, B-cell-depleted T cells, or PBMCs provided the cDNA or gDNA that served as material.

V trimming: 6 bases; J trimming: 7 bases; junction bases outside the gene matches: 7. Per the germline V gene, CDR1 is MNHEY and CDR2 is SMNVEV (reference sequence). CDR3 length: 14 residues. What was sequenced was PBMCs or T cells enriched from blood (not recorded which). The TCR comes from a man in his sixties who had recovered from COVID-19. The rearrangement joins TRBV27 to TRBJ1-5, with 9 bases fitting TRBD1. The CDR3 nucleotides read TGTGCCAGCAGCCACAGGGGGCAGGGGCAGCCCCAGCATTTT. Its translation is CASSHRGQGQPQHF.